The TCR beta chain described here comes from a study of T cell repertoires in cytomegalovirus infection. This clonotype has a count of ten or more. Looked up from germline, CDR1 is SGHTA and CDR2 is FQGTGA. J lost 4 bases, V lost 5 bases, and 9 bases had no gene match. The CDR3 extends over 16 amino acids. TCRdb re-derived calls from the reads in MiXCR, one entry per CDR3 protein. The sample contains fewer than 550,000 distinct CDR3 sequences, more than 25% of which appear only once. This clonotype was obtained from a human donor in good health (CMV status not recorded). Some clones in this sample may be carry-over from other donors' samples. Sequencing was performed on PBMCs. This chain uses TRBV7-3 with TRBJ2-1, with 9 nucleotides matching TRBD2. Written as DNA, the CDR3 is TGTGCCAGCAGCGCCATTACTAGCGGGCCTTACAATGAGCAGTTCTTC. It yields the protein CASSAITSGPYNEQFF. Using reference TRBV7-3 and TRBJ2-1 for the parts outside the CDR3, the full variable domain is GAGVSQTPSNKVTEKGKYVELRCDPISGHTALYWYRQSLGQGPEFLIYFQGTGAADDSGLPNDRFFAVRPEGSVSTLKIQRTERGDSAVYLCASSAITSGPYNEQFFGPGTRLTVL.